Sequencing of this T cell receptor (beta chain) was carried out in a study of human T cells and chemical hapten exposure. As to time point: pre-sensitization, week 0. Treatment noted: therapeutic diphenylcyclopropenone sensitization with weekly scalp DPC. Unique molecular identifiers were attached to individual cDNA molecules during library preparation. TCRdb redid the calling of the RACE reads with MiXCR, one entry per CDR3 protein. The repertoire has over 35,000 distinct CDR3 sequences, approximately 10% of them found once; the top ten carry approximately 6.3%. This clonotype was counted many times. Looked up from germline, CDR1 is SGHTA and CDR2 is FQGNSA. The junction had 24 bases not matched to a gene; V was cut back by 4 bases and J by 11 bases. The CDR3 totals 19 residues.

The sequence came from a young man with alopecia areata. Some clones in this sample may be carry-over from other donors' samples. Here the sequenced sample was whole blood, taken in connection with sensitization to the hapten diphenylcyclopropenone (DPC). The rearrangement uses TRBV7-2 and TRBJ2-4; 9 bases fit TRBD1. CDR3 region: CASSSPKIPGTGSSWVQYF. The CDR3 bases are TGTGCCAGCAGCTCCCCAAAAATCCCCGGGACAGGGTCGTCTTGGGTTCAGTACTTC.